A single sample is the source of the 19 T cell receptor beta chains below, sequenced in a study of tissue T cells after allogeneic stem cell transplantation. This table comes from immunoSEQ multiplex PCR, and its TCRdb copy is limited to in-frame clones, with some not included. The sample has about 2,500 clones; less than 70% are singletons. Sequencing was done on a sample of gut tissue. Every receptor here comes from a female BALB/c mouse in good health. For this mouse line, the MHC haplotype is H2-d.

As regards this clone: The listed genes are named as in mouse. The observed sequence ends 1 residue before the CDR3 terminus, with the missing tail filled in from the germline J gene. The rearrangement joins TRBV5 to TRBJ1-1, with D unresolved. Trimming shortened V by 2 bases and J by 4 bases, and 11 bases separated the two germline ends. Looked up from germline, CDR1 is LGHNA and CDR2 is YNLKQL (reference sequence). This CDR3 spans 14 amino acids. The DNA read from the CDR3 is TGTGCCAGCAGCCAACCCGGGGAGAGCACAGAAGTCTTC. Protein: CASSQPGESTEVF. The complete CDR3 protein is CASSQPGESTEVFF.

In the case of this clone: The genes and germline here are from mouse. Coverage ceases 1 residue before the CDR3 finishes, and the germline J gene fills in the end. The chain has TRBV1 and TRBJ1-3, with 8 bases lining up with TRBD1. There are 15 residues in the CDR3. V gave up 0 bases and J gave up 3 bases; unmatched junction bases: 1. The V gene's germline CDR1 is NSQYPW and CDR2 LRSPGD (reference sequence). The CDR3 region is CTCSADGQGGNTLYF. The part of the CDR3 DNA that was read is TGCACCTGCAGTGCAGATGGACAGGGTGGAAATACGCTCTAT.

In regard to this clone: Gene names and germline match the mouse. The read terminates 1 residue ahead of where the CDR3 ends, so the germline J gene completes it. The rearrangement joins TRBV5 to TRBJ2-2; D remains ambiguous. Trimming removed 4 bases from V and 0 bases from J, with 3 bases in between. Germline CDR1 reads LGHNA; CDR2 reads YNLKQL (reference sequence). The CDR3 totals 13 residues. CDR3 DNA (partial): TGTGCCAGCAGCCCTGCAAACACCGGGCAGCTCTAC. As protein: CASSPANTGQLY. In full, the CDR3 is CASSPANTGQLYF.

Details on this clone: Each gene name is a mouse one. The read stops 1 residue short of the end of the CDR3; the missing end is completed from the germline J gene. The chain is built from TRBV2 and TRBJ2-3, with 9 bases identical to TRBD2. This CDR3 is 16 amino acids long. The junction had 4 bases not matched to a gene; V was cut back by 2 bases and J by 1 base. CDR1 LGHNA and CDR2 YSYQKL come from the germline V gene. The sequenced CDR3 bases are TGTGCCAGCAGCCAAATGACTGGGGGAGGTGCAGAAACGCTGTAT. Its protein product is CASSQMTGGGAETLY. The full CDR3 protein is CASSQMTGGGAETLYF.

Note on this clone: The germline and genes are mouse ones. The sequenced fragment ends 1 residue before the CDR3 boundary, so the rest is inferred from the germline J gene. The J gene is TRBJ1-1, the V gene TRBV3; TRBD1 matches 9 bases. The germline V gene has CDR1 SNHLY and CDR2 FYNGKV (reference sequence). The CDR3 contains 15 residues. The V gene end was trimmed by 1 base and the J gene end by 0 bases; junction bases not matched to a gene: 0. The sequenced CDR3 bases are TGTGCCAGCAGCTTAGGGACAGGGGCAAACACAGAAGTCTTC. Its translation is CASSLGTGANTEVF. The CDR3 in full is CASSLGTGANTEVFF.

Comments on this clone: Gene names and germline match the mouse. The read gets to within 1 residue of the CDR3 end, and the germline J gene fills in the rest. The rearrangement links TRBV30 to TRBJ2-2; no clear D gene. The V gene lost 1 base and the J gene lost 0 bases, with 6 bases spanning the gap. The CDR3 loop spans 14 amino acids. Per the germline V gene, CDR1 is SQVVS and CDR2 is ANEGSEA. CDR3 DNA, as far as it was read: TGTAGTTCTAGAGGCGGAACAAACACCGGGCAGCTCTAC. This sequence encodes CSSRGGTNTGQLY. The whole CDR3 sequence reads CSSRGGTNTGQLYF.

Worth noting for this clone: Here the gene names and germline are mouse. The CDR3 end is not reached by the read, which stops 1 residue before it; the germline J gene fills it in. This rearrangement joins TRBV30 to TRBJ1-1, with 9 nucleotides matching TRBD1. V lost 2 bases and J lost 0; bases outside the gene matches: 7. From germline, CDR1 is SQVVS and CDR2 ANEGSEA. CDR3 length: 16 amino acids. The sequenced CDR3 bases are TGTAGTTCTAGACGGAGACAGGGGGTTGCAAACACAGAAGTCTTC. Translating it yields CSSRRRQGVANTEVF. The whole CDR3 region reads CSSRRRQGVANTEVFF.

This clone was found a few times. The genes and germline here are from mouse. CDR3 DNA (partial): TGTGCCAGCAGCCAAGGGGGGAATGAACAGTAC. Translating it yields CASSQGGNEQY. In full, the CDR3 is CASSQGGNEQYF. The chain recombines TRBV5 with TRBJ2-7, with D possibly called TRBD1 or TRBD2 (5 bases each). The read ends 1 residue shy of where the CDR3 ends; the end is completed using the germline J gene. This CDR3 is 12 amino acids long. Per germline, CDR1 LGHNA and CDR2 YNLKQL (reference sequence). V was clipped by 1 base and J by 5 bases, with 6 bases between them.

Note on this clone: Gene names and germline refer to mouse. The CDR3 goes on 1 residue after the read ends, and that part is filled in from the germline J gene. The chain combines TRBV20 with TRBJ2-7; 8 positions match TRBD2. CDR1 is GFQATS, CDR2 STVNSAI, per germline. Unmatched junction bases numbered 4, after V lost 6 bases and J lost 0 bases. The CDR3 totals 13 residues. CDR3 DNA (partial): TGTGGTGCCCACTGGGGGAGCTCCTATGAACAGTAC. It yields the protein CGAHWGSSYEQY. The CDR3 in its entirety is CGAHWGSSYEQYF.

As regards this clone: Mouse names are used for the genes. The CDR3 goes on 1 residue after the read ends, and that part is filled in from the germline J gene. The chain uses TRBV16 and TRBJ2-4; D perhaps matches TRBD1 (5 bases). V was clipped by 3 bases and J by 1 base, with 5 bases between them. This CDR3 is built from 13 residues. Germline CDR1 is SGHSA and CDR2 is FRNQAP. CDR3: CASSLTGQNTLYF. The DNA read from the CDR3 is TGTGCAAGCAGCTTGACAGGTCAAAACACCTTGTAC.

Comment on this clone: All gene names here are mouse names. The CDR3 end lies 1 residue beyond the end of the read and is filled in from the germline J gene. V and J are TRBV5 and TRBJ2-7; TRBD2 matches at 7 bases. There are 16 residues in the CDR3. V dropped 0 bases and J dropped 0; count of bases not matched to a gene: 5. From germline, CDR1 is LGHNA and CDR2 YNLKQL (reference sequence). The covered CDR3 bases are TGTGCCAGCAGCCAAGAGGGCTGGGGGAGCTCCTATGAACAGTAC. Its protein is CASSQEGWGSSYEQY. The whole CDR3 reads CASSQEGWGSSYEQYF.

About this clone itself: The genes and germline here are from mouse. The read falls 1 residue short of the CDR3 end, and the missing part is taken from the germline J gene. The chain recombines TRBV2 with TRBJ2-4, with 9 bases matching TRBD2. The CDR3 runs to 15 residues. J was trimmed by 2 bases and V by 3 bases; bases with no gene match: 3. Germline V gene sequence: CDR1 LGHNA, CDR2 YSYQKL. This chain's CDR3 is CASSQNWGVQNTLYF. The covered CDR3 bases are TGTGCCAGCAGCCAGAACTGGGGGGTTCAAAACACCTTGTAC.

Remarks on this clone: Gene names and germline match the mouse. CDR3 DNA, as far as it was read: TGTGCCAGCAGTCGACTGGGTTCAAACACCGGGCAGCTCTAC. Protein sequence: CASSRLGSNTGQLY. The complete CDR3 sequence is CASSRLGSNTGQLYF. V gene TRBV14 combines with J gene TRBJ2-2; 7 bases align to TRBD2. The read terminates 1 residue ahead of where the CDR3 ends, so the germline J gene completes it. Germline values: CDR1 SGHDT, CDR2 FRDEAV. The V segment lost 4 bases and the J segment 0 bases; nucleotides outside the gene matches: 3. This CDR3 is built from 15 residues. Full variable domain (missing parts from reference TRBV14 and TRBJ2-2): EAGVTQSPRYAVLQEGQAVSFWCDPISGHDTLYWYQQPRDQGPQLLVYFRDEAVIDNSQLPSDRFSAVRPKGTNSTLKIQSAKQGDTATYLCASSRLGSNTGQLYFGEGSKLTVL.

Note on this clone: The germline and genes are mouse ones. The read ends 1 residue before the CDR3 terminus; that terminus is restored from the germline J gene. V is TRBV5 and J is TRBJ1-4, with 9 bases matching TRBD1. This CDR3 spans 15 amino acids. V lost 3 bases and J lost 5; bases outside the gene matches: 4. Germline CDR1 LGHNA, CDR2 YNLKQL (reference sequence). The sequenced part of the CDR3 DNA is TGTGCCAGCAGCCAGAGGGACAGGGTTAACGAAAGATTATTT. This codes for CASSQRDRVNERLF. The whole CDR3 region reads CASSQRDRVNERLFF.

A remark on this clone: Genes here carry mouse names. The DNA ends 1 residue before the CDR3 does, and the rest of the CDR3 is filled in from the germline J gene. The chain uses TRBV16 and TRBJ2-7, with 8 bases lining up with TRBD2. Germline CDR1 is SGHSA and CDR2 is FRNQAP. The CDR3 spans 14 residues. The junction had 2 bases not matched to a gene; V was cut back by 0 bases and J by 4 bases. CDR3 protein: CASSLDWGAYEQYF. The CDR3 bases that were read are TGTGCAAGCAGCTTAGACTGGGGGGCTTATGAACAGTAC. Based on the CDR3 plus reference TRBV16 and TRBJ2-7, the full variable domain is NAGVIQTPRHKVTGKGQEATLWCEPISGHSAVFWYRQTIVQGLEFLTYFRNQAPIDDSGMPKERFSAQMPNQSHSTLKIQSTQPQDSAVYLCASSLDWGAYEQYFGPGTRLTVL.

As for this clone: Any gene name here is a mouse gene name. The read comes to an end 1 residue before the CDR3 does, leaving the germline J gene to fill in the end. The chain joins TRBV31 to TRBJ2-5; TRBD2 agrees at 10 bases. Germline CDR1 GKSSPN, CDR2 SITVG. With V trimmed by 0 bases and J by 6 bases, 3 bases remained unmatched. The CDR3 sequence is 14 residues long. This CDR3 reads CAWSLWGGADTQYF. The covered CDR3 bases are TGTGCCTGGAGTCTCTGGGGGGGCGCGGACACCCAGTAC.

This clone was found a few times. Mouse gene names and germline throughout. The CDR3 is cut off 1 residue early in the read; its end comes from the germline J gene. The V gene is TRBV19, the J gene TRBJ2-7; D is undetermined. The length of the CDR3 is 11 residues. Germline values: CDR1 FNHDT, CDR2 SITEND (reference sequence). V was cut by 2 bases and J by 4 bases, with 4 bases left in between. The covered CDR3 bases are TGTGCCAGCAGTATCAGTTATGAACAGTAC. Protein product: CASSISYEQY. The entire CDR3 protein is CASSISYEQYF.

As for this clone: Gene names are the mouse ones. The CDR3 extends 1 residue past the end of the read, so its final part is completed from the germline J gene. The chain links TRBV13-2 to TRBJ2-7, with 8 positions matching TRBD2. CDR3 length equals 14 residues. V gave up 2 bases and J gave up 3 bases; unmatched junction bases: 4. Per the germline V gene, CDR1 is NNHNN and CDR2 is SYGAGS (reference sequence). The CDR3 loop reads CASGDGWGVYEQYF. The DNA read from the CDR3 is TGTGCCAGCGGTGACGGCTGGGGGGTCTATGAACAGTAC.

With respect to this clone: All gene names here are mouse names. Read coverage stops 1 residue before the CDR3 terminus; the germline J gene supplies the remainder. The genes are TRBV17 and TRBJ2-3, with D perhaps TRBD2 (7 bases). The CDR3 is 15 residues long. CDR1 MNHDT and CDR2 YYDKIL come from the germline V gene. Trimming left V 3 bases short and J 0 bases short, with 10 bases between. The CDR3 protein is CASSRGGPSAETLYF. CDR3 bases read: TGTGCTAGCAGTAGGGGGGGCCCTAGTGCAGAAACGCTGTAT.